This T cell receptor beta chain comes out of a study of T cells in Graves' hyperthyroidism and ophthalmopathy (dated by TCRdb to between 2018 and 2020). At the level of the whole study: Peripheral blood samples were taken at the time of initial diagnosis, prior to any treatment. To identify TCR V-J signatures that set the groups apart, the researchers used a discovery cohort of about a hundred patients, made up of 40 to 45 with Graves' ophthalmopathy and around 58 with stable Graves' hyperthyroidism. An independent validation cohort of around 19 hyperthyroidism patients and about 16 patients who later progressed to ophthalmopathy tested prospective prediction of ophthalmopathy. The roughly 94 discovery patients were randomly divided into training and test sets at a 7:3 ratio. In about six Graves' hyperthyroidism patients, the study also compared T-cell repertoires from thyroid tissue with T-cell repertoires from blood. Once sampling was done, hyperthyroidism patients were given methimazole at a starting dose of 30 mg daily, whereas ophthalmopathy patients were given high-dose intravenous methylprednisolone. The paper describes TCR Vbeta CDR3 sequencing of 140 or so peripheral blood samples, made up of 43 ophthalmopathy patients, approximately 73 hyperthyroidism patients and 17 progressor patients.

Stable Graves' hyperthyroidism was defined as the absence of progression to ophthalmopathy over 18 months of follow-up. Hyperthyroidism patients were newly diagnosed, had a disease duration of under 2 months, and were aged 18 to 65 years. Any patient with an uncontrolled infection, another autoimmune disease, pregnancy or lactation was excluded. Diagnoses relied on clinical symptoms, serum thyroxine and TRAb, thyroid ultrasound and orbital computed tomography. PBMCs were separated from roughly 9.3 ml of fresh peripheral blood using Ficoll-Paque density gradient centrifugation. Total RNA was extracted using Trizol reagent, and RNA quality was assessed on an Agilent 2100 Bioanalyzer. The TCR beta CDR3 regions were amplified from RNA transcripts. The TCR CDR3 was subjected to a first round of RT-PCR using the HTBI primer set and the Qiagen OneStep RT-PCR kit. Libraries were constructed in a second round of multiplex PCR, after which size selection and purification were performed. Paired-end sequencing of the libraries was performed with 100 bp reads on an Illumina HiSeq2000. In the source study's methods: SOAPnuke was used to process the raw data, removing reads that contained adapters or uncalled bases, had a mean Phred below 15, or lacked an exact match to the constant primer or identifier. COPE v1.2.5 was used to merge high-quality paired reads, and clonotypes were defined as unique nucleotide sequences. Clonotypes were aligned to IMGT TRBV, TRBD and TRBJ reference segments using MiTCR v1.1. The analysis was restricted to V-J combinations with a frequency above 0.0001, which together covered just over 98% of the repertoires. The TCS score was defined as F50 (clonal expansion) divided by E x V (chaos), with BLOSUM62-based TCRdist calculated between CDR3 peptides within each V-J. Welch's t-statistics and random forest reduced fewer than 600 V-J features to 10 to 15, which were used in a naive Bayes classifier (R e1071). In TCRdb, the public reads were trimmed at Q25 with fastp and aligned with MiXCR, with productive beta chains retained. Each CDR3 protein appears once, grouped with its most common genes and DNA. The V and J calls and clone size come from TCRdb's table, not from the authors' own analysis. For this sample the table gives 460,000 or so distinct CDR3 sequences, of which over 13% were detected only once. About a sixth of the sample is taken by the ten largest.

With regard to this clonotype: Its antigen remains undetermined. No clone much larger than this one lies a single base away; base qualities are absent.

The research as a whole found: In validation, progression to ophthalmopathy was predicted by the model with approximately 67% sensitivity and roughly 72% specificity, a median of around 6.5 months before onset. A 13 V-J signature model separated ophthalmopathy from stable hyperthyroidism, with nearly 90% sensitivity and 81.08% specificity in cross-validation and 80%/75% in testing. No statistical method was used to set the sample size in advance, and investigators knew the group allocation. Most expanded thyroid clonotypes (frequency above 0.001) were also found in blood, which suggests that blood repertoires may mirror thyroid immune responses.

Including cysteine and phenylalanine, the CDR3 has 17 amino acids. Of all the DNA, just the CDR3 is kept, 51 bases in frame from base 1. V drops 11 bases and J drops 0 bases, leaving 25 bases in between. According to the germline V gene, CDR1 reads MNHNS and CDR2 reads SASEGT. This sequence was found in a woman younger than 30 with Graves' hyperthyroidism. The sequenced material came from blood. The chain joins TRBV6-1 to TRBJ1-1, with the D gene call left open. The CDR3 region reads CACHPGVQTNLNTEAFF. The DNA is TGTGCCTGTCACCCCGGGGTACAGACGAATTTGAACACTGAAGCTTTCTTT.